This passage covers 8 T cell receptor beta chains from one sample sequenced in a study of blood T cell repertoires in COVID-19. Libraries were prepared by immunoSEQ multiplex PCR; TCRdb keeps only in-frame clonotypes and omits some of them. The sample yields about 46,000 clones, 88% seen once. Sequencing was done on a sample of peripheral blood. The receptors derive from a man between 50 and 59 years old with active COVID-19.

The rearrangement uses TRBV27 and TRBJ2-1; D possibly corresponds to TRBD2 (5 bases). In germline, CDR1 is MNHEY, CDR2 SMNVEV (reference sequence). V lost 5 bases and J lost 8, with 19 bases in between. The CDR3 sequence is 15 residues long. The CDR3 region is CASSLKLVQFDEQFF. CDR3 sequence (DNA): TGTGCCAGCAGTCTAAAACTAGTCCAGTTCGATGAGCAGTTCTTC.

This clone came up once. V is TRBV4-2 and J is TRBJ2-7, with a tentative D call TRBD2 (6 bases). Germline V lookup: CDR1 LGHNA, CDR2 YNFKEQ. The CDR3 spans 15 residues. Trimming left V 0 bases short and J 4 bases short, with 13 bases between. The chain's CDR3 is CASSQDGGTLYEQYF. CDR3 nucleotides: TGTGCCAGCAGCCAAGATGGGGGGACCCTTTACGAGCAGTACTTC.

In nucleotides, the CDR3 is TGTGCCAGCAGCGTTAAGAGGGGGGGCCGAAAAGAGACCCAGTACTTC. Translated, it gives CASSVKRGGRKETQYF. The rearrangement uses TRBV9 and TRBJ2-5; weak D call: TRBD2 (7 bases). Germline V gene sequence: CDR1 SGDLS, CDR2 YYNGEE. The CDR3 spans 16 residues. V was shortened by 2 bases and J by 3 bases, with 17 bases between the two germline ends.

This chain uses TRBV7-2 with TRBJ2-1, with D uncertain. The CDR3 totals 16 residues. The V gene's germline CDR1 is SGHTA and CDR2 FQGNSA. V lost 4 bases, J lost 5 bases, and 18 bases lay in between. The CDR3 region is CASSSYLSELNNEQFF. The CDR3 nucleotides are TGTGCCAGCAGCTCTTACCTATCGGAGTTAAACAATGAGCAGTTCTTC.

This clone was seen once. V is TRBV4-2 and J is TRBJ1-1; D not certain. The germline gives CDR1 LGHNA, CDR2 YNFKEQ. V lost 1 base, J lost 1 base, and 4 bases lay in between. This CDR3 comprises 13 residues. DNA for the CDR3: TGTGCCAGCAGCCAAGCCGGGAACACTGAAGCTTTCTTT. It yields the protein CASSQAGNTEAFF.

The rearrangement joins TRBV7-2 to TRBJ2-1; D possibly corresponds to TRBD2 (7 bases). V was trimmed by 1 base and J by 12 bases, leaving 13 bases between them. This CDR3 comprises 13 residues. Germline V lookup: CDR1 SGHTA, CDR2 FQGNSA. The CDR3 reads CASSLVRGEGQFF. In nucleotides, the CDR3 is TGTGCCAGCAGCTTAGTAAGGGGGGAGGGGCAGTTCTTC.

The rearrangement uses TRBV19 and TRBJ2-6; perhaps TRBD1 as D (6 bases). Trimming pared 4 bases from V and 4 bases from J, leaving 8 bases between. Germline CDR1 is LNHDA and CDR2 is SQIVND (reference sequence). This CDR3 has 14 amino acids. The CDR3 region is CASSTGVGANVLTF. As DNA, the CDR3 is TGTGCCAGTAGTACAGGGGTCGGGGCCAACGTCCTGACTTTC.

The CDR3 DNA reads TGTGCCAGCAGCTTGGGACTAGCGGGGCCCGAGCAGTACTTC. Translated, it gives CASSLGLAGPEQYF. The J gene is TRBJ2-7, the V gene TRBV11-1, with 13 bases that match TRBD2. The CDR3 is 14 residues long. From germline, CDR1 is SGHAT and CDR2 FQDESV (reference sequence). V lost 3 bases, J lost 6 bases, and 2 bases stayed unmatched.